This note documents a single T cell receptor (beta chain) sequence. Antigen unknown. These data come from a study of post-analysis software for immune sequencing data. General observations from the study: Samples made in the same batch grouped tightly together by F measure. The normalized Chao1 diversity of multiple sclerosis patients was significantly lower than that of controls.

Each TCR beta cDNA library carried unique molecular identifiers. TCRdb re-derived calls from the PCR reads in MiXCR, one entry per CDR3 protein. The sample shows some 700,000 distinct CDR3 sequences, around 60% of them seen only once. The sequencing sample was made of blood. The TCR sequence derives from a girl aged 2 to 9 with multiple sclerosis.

Written as DNA, the CDR3 is TGTGCCACAACGCAGGGGAAACGCCGGACAGATACGCAGTATTTT. Translating it yields CATTQGKRRTDTQYF. This chain joins TRBV10-3 and TRBJ2-3; TRBD1 might be the D (6 bases). V was pared by 10 bases and J by 3 bases, with 20 bases between. The CDR3 runs to 15 residues. Germline V gene lookup returns CDR1 ENHRY and CDR2 SYGVKD.